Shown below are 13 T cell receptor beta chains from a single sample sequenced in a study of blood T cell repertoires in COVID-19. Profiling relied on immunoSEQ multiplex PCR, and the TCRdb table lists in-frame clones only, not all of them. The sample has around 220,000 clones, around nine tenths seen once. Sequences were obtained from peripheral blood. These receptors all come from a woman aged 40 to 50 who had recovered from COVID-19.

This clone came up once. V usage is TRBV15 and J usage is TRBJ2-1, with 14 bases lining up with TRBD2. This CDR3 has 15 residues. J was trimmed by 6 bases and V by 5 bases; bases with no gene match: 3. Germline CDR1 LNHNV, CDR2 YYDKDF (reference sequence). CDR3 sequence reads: CATSPGLAGGNEQFF. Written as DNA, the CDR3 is TGTGCCACCAGCCCCGGACTAGCGGGAGGCAATGAGCAGTTCTTC.

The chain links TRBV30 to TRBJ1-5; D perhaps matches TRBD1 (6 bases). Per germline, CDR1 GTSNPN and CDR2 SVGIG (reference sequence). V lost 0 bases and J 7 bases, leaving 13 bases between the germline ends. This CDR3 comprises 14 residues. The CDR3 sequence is CAWSVDRSGQPQHF. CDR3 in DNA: TGTGCCTGGAGTGTCGACAGGTCAGGACAGCCCCAGCATTTT.

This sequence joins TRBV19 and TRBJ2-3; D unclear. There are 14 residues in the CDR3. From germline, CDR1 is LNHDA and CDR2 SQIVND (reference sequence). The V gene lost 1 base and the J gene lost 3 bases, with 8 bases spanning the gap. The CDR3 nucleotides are TGTGCCAGTAGTATAGGGTCGAGAACAGATACGCAGTATTTT. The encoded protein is CASSIGSRTDTQYF.

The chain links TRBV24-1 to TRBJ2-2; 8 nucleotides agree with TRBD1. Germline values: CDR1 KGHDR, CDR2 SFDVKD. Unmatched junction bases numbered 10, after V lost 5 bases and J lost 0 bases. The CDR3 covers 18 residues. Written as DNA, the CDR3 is TGTGCCACCAGTGGCCAGGGGGCTACAGGAGCGAACACCGGGGAGCTGTTTTTT. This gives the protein CATSGQGATGANTGELFF.

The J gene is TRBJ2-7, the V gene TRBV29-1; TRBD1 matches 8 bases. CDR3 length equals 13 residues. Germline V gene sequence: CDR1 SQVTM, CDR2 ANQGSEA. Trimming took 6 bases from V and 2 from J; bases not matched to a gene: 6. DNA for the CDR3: TGCAGCGTGGCAGGGACAGGAGCCTACGAGCAGTACTTC. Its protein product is CSVAGTGAYEQYF.

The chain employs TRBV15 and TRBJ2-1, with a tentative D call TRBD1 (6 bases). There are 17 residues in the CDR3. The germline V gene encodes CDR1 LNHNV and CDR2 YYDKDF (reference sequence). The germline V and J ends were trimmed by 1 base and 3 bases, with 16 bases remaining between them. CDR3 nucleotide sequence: TGTGCCACCAGCAGAGCCAGATTTACAGGGTTCTACAATGAGCAGTTCTTC. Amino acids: CATSRARFTGFYNEQFF. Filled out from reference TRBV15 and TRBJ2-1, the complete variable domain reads DAMVIQNPRYQVTQFGKPVTLSCSQTLNHNVMYWYQQKSSQAPKLLFHYYDKDFNNEADTPDNFQSRRPNTSFCFLDIRSPGLGDTAMYLCATSRARFTGFYNEQFFGPGTRLTVL.

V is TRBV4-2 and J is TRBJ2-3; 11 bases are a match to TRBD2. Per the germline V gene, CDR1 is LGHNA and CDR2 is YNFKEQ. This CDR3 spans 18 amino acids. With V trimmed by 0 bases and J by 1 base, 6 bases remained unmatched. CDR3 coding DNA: TGTGCCAGCAGCCAAGATCTTCCTAGCGGGGGGCGCACAGATACGCAGTATTTT. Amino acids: CASSQDLPSGGRTDTQYF.

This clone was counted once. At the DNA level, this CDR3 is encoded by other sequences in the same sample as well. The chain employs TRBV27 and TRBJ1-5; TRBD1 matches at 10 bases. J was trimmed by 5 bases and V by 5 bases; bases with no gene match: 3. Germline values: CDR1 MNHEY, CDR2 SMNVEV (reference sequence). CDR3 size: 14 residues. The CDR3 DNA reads TGTGCCAGCAGTCCCGGGACAGGGGATCAGCCCCAGCATTTT. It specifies CASSPGTGDQPQHF.

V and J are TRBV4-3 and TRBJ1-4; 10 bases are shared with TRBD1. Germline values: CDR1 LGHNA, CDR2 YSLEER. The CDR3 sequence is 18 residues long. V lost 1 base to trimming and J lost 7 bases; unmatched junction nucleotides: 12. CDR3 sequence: CASSQAGQGPIVGEKLFF. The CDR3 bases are TGCGCCAGCAGCCAAGCGGGACAGGGGCCTATCGTAGGTGAAAAACTGTTTTTT.

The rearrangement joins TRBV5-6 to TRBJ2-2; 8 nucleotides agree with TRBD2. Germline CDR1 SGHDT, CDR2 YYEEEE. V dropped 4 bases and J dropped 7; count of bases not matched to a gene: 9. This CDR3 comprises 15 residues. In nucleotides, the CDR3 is TGTGCCAGCAGCGCGAGCGGGAGAGGTATCGGGGAGCTGTTTTTT. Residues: CASSASGRGIGELFF.

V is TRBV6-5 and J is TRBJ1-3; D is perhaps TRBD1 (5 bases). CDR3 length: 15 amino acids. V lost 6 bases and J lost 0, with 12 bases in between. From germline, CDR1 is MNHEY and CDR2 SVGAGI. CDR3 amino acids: CASSPGLISGNTIYF. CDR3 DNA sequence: TGTGCCAGCAGCCCGGGACTGATCTCTGGAAACACCATATATTTT.

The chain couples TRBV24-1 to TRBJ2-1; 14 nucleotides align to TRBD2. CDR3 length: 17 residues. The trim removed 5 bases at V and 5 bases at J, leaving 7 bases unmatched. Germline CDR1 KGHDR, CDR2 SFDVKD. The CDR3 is CATSGQTSGRADNEQFF. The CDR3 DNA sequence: TGTGCCACCAGTGGTCAGACTAGCGGGAGGGCGGACAATGAGCAGTTCTTC.

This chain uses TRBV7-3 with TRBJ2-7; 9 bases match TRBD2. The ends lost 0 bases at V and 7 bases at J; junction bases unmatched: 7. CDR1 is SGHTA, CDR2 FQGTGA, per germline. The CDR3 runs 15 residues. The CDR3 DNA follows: TGTGCCAGCAGCTTAACTAGCGGGAGACTTTATGAGCAGTACTTC. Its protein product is CASSLTSGRLYEQYF. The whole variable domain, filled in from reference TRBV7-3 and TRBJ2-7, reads GAGVSQTPSNKVTEKGKYVELRCDPISGHTALYWYRQSLGQGPEFLIYFQGTGAADDSGLPNDRFFAVRPEGSVSTLKIQRTERGDSAVYLCASSLTSGRLYEQYFGPGTRLTVT.